The next 29 T cell receptor beta chains were all read from a single sample in a study of beta chain features in type 1 diabetes. All of the isolated RNA was reverse transcribed, so expressed TCRB transcripts were sequenced. TCRdb keeps only in-frame clones here, not all; method: immunoSEQ multiplex PCR. This table holds about 160,000 clones, 7.5% to 9.5% found once. Findings and limits, study-wide: Across all four CD4+ subsets, people with type 1 diabetes showed modestly shorter TCRB CDR3s.

Antigens for these TCRs are unknown. Sequenced material: central memory CD4+ T cells from blood. These receptors were taken from a woman between 18 and 29 years old with type 1 diabetes.

In this sample, this clone turned up a few times. The CDR3: CASSPSTDTQYF. The DNA of the CDR3 is TGTGCCAGCTCCCCTAGCACAGATACGCAGTATTTT. This chain connects TRBV18 to TRBJ2-3; no definite D call. Trimming pared 6 bases from V and 0 bases from J, leaving 4 bases between. Looked up from germline, CDR1 is KGHSH and CDR2 is LQKENI. This CDR3 is built from 12 residues.

The rearrangement uses TRBV5-1 and TRBJ2-6; perhaps TRBD2 as D (5 bases). The CDR3 consists of 17 residues. CDR1 and CDR2 (germline): SGHRS, YFSETQ. V shed 7 bases and J shed 2 bases, with 19 bases lying between them. In DNA form, the CDR3 reads TGCGCCAGCTTTCGAGGGTGGCTTCAGGCTGGGGCCAACGTCCTGACTTTC. It yields the protein CASFRGWLQAGANVLTF.

This clone was seen only a few times. The chain recombines TRBV19 with TRBJ2-2, with unresolved D. V was cut by 7 bases and J by 1 base, with 7 bases left in between. The CDR3 runs 13 residues. Germline V CDR1 and CDR2: LNHDA, SQIVND (reference sequence). The CDR3 sequence is CASTNWNTGELFF. DNA for the CDR3: TGTGCCAGTACTAATTGGAACACCGGGGAGCTGTTTTTT.

The V gene is TRBV7-6, the J gene TRBJ2-5, with TRBD1 matching over 7 bases. The germline gives CDR1 SGHVS, CDR2 FNYEAQ. Trimming at V came to 6 bases and at J to 0 bases, leaving 1 base not matched to a gene. The CDR3 length is 13 residues. In DNA form, the CDR3 reads TGTGCCAGCAGGGGGACAGACCAAGAGACCCAGTACTTC. This sequence encodes CASRGTDQETQYF. Together with reference TRBV7-6 and TRBJ2-5, the CDR3 gives the full variable domain: GAGVSQSPRYKVTKRGQDVALRCDPISGHVSLYWYRQALGQGPEFLTYFNYEAQQDKSGLPNDRFSAERPEGSISTLTIQRTEQRDSAMYRCASRGTDQETQYFGPGTRLLVL.

The chain employs TRBV5-1 and TRBJ2-7, with D possibly being TRBD1 (5 bases). V was cut by 0 bases and J by 3 bases, with 7 bases left in between. Germline CDR1 reads SGHRS; CDR2 reads YFSETQ. The CDR3 runs 13 residues. CDR3 residues: CASSLATGYEQYF. The CDR3 nucleotides read TGCGCCAGCAGCTTGGCAACAGGCTACGAGCAGTACTTC.

This clone was detected only once. V gene TRBV19 combines with J gene TRBJ2-7; tentative D call: TRBD2 (5 bases). CDR1 LNHDA and CDR2 SQIVND come from the germline V gene (reference sequence). Trimming stripped 6 bases from V and 8 bases from J, with 23 bases between. This CDR3 spans 15 amino acids. The CDR3 protein is CASSRSGIPASKQYF. CDR3 coding DNA: TGTGCCAGTAGCCGGTCGGGGATCCCTGCGTCTAAGCAGTACTTC.

The CDR3 region is CASPRDRQVNTEAFF. CDR3 nucleotide sequence: TGTGCCAGCCCCCGGGATAGACAGGTAAACACTGAAGCTTTCTTT. V and J are TRBV9 and TRBJ1-1; D perhaps matches TRBD1 (6 bases). The V and J ends lost 7 bases and 2 bases respectively, with 18 bases between them. The CDR3 has 15 residues. Per the germline V gene, CDR1 is SGDLS and CDR2 is YYNGEE.

For this clone: The same CDR3 can be traced to other DNA sequences in this sample. The chain employs TRBV7-9 and TRBJ2-2; D not certain. The CDR3 loop spans 14 amino acids. The germline V gene has CDR1 SEHNR and CDR2 FQNEAQ (reference sequence). Trimming pared 1 base from V and 1 base from J, leaving 4 bases between. The CDR3 sequence is CASSLGGNTGELFF. For the CDR3, the DNA is TGTGCCAGCAGCTTAGGAGGGAACACCGGGGAGCTGTTTTTT. Full variable domain (outside the CDR3, taken from reference TRBV7-9 and TRBJ2-2): DTGVSQNPRHKITKRGQNVTFRCDPISEHNRLYWYRQTLGQGPEFLTYFQNEAQLEKSRLLSDRFSAERPKGSFSTLEIQRTEQGDSAMYLCASSLGGNTGELFFGEGSRLTVL.

This clone was seen a few times. The V call is TRBV27, the J call TRBJ2-1; TRBD1 might be the D (6 bases). The V end lost 6 bases, the J end lost 7 bases, and 22 bases lay between the germline ends. Germline V gene lookup returns CDR1 MNHEY and CDR2 SMNVEV (reference sequence). The CDR3 totals 16 residues. The CDR3 DNA follows: TGTGCCAGCAGACACCCGCGACAGGCCCAAGGGAATGAGCAGTTCTTC. This encodes CASRHPRQAQGNEQFF.

The sample holds a few counts of this clone. The chain couples TRBV19 to TRBJ2-3, with a possible D match to TRBD2 (5 bases). V lost 7 bases, J lost 4 bases, and 12 bases lay in between. Germline loops: CDR1 LNHDA, CDR2 SQIVND (reference sequence). There are 13 residues in the CDR3. This CDR3 is CASNRRSPDTQYF. DNA of the CDR3: TGTGCCAGTAATAGGAGGAGTCCAGATACGCAGTATTTT. Full variable domain (missing parts from reference TRBV19 and TRBJ2-3): DGGITQSPKYLFRKEGQNVTLSCEQNLNHDAMYWYRQDPGQGLRLIYYSQIVNDFQKGDIAEGYSVSREKKESFPLTVTSAQKNPTAFYLCASNRRSPDTQYFGPGTRLTVL.

This clone was counted only a few times. This chain uses TRBV5-1 with TRBJ1-2; D unresolved. The CDR3 extends over 11 amino acids. Deletions cut 7 bases from V and 4 bases from J, with 8 bases between. Germline V gene sequence: CDR1 SGHRS, CDR2 YFSETQ. The DNA for the CDR3 is TGCGCCAGCCCCCCTCCCTATGGCTACACCTTC. Its translation is CASPPPYGYTF. The whole variable domain, filled in from reference TRBV5-1 and TRBJ1-2, reads KAGVTQTPRYLIKTRGQQVTLSCSPISGHRSVSWYQQTPGQGLQFLFEYFSETQRNKGNFPGRFSGRQFSNSRSEMNVSTLELGDSALYLCASPPPYGYTFGSGTRLTVV.

This chain connects TRBV14 to TRBJ1-2, with D possibly matching TRBD1 (5 bases). V was clipped by 1 base and J by 5 bases, with 11 bases between them. This CDR3 is built from 14 residues. Per germline, CDR1 SGHDN and CDR2 FVKESK. The CDR3, as DNA: TGTGCCAGCAGCCAAGCCGTCCAGGGTTATGGCTACACCTTC. This translates into CASSQAVQGYGYTF.

This clone has at least ten counts. V gene TRBV4-3 combines with J gene TRBJ2-7; 10 nucleotides agree with TRBD1. The V gene end was trimmed by 4 bases and the J gene end by 4 bases; junction bases not matched to a gene: 7. The CDR3 is made up of 15 amino acids. Per the germline V gene, CDR1 is LGHNA and CDR2 is YSLEER. The CDR3 protein is CASSRLPGQGYEQYF. CDR3 in DNA: TGCGCCAGCAGCCGACTACCGGGACAGGGGTACGAGCAGTACTTC.

This clone was seen more than once but under ten times. The chain recombines TRBV9 with TRBJ1-4; 7 nucleotides line up with TRBD1. Germline trimming cut 4 bases from V and 6 bases from J; bases unmatched to any gene: 3. The CDR3 extends over 13 amino acids. CDR1 and CDR2 from the germline V gene are SGDLS and YYNGEE. The CDR3 spells CASSRQGHEKLFF. For the CDR3, the DNA is TGTGCCAGCAGCCGACAGGGACATGAAAAACTGTTTTTT.

This clone was observed a handful of times. Its ends do not fully match the called genes, so a read error is possible. The J gene is TRBJ2-2, the V gene TRBV7-7, with 8 bases that match TRBD1. Germline assignment: CDR1 SSHAT and CDR2 FNYEAQ (reference sequence). CDR3 size: 16 residues. This chain's CDR3 is CASSLASDRAGGELFF. Here the CDR3 DNA reads TGTGCTAGCAGCTTAGCGTCGGACAGGGCAGGCGGGGAGCTGTTTTTT.

V is TRBV29-1 and J is TRBJ2-7; 11 bases agree with TRBD1. Germline-derived CDR1 and CDR2 are SQVTM and ANQGSEA. The J segment lost 7 bases and the V segment lost 2 bases, leaving 4 bases of the junction unmatched. This CDR3 comprises 13 residues. The CDR3 loop reads CSVEKDRGQEQYF. CDR3 bases: TGCAGCGTTGAAAAGGACAGGGGGCAAGAGCAGTACTTC.

The gene calls are TRBV6-5 and TRBJ2-7; TRBD2 is a possible D gene (6 bases). V dropped 5 bases and J dropped 6 bases, with 14 bases sitting between them. CDR1 MNHEY and CDR2 SVGAGI come from the germline V gene. The CDR3 runs to 13 residues. CDR3 in amino acids: CASSPGRHREQYF. The CDR3 coding sequence is TGTGCCAGCAGTCCTGGGAGGCATCGCGAGCAGTACTTC.

As concerns this clone: Different DNA sequences within this sample yield the same CDR3. The chain joins TRBV7-9 to TRBJ2-7; the D is unclear. CDR3 length: 11 amino acids. Trimming cost V 5 bases and J 1 base, with 3 bases left between them. Germline assignment: CDR1 SEHNR and CDR2 FQNEAQ (reference sequence). CDR3 bases: TGTGCCAGCAGCCTATCCTACGAGCAGTACTTC. As protein: CASSLSYEQYF.

The rearrangement joins TRBV19 to TRBJ1-1; tentatively, D is TRBD1 (5 bases). The V gene lost 3 bases and the J gene lost 10 bases, with 18 bases spanning the gap. This CDR3 is built from 14 residues. In germline, CDR1 is LNHDA, CDR2 SQIVND (reference sequence). As DNA, the CDR3 is TGTGCCAGTAGTATTAATACCGGGGACGGGAGAGCTTTCTTT. It yields the protein CASSINTGDGRAFF.

The V call is TRBV9, the J call TRBJ2-3, with TRBD1 as a possible D gene (6 bases). Trimming cost V 0 bases and J 4 bases, with 15 bases left between them. CDR1 and CDR2 from the germline V gene are SGDLS and YYNGEE. CDR3 length equals 16 residues. The CDR3 DNA reads as TGTGCCAGCAGCGTAGGATACTCAGGGGTCGCAGATACGCAGTATTTT. This encodes CASSVGYSGVADTQYF.

V and J are TRBV9 and TRBJ2-3, with D tentatively TRBD1 (6 bases). The CDR3 runs to 15 residues. Germline CDR1 SGDLS, CDR2 YYNGEE. V lost 2 bases, J lost 2 bases, and 12 bases lay in between. The CDR3 DNA follows: TGTGCCAGCAGCGTTACAGGGTATGACACAGATACGCAGTATTTT. Protein sequence: CASSVTGYDTDTQYF.

This clone has just a few counts. The J gene is TRBJ2-6, the V gene TRBV10-3; D call uncertain. The germline V and J ends were trimmed by 6 bases and 1 base, with 7 bases remaining between them. CDR3 size: 14 residues. In germline, CDR1 is ENHRY, CDR2 SYGVKD. CDR3: CAIRAMSGANVLTF. CDR3 coding DNA: TGTGCCATCAGGGCAATGTCTGGGGCCAACGTCCTGACTTTC.

This chain joins TRBV7-8 and TRBJ2-5; TRBD2 agrees at 8 bases. The CDR3 extends over 14 amino acids. Trimming removed 4 bases from V and 5 bases from J; junction bases left unmatched: 6. CDR1 and CDR2 (germline): SGHVS, FQNEAQ. The CDR3 region has the DNA TGTGCCAGCAGCTCCTGGCCGGGAGGGGAGACCCAGTACTTC. Amino acid sequence: CASSSWPGGETQYF. The whole variable domain, remainder taken from reference TRBV7-8 and TRBJ2-5, is GAGVSQSPRYKVAKRGQDVALRCDPISGHVSLFWYQQALGQGPEFLTYFQNEAQLDKSGLPSDRFFAERPEGSVSTLKIQRTQQEDSAVYLCASSSWPGGETQYFGPGTRLLVL.

The J gene is TRBJ2-1, the V gene TRBV6-5; D is unresolved. CDR1 and CDR2 (germline): MNHEY, SVGAGI. This CDR3 comprises 12 residues. Trimming left V 7 bases short and J 3 bases short, with 7 bases between. This chain's CDR3 is CASMGVYNEQFF. Here the CDR3 DNA reads TGTGCCAGCATGGGCGTCTACAATGAGCAGTTCTTC.

CDR3 loop: CASSLDVENSPLHF. CDR3 nucleotides: TGTGCCAGCAGCTTAGACGTGGAGAATTCACCCCTCCACTTT. V and J are TRBV11-2 and TRBJ1-6; D is ambiguous. The CDR3 is made up of 14 amino acids. Germline assignment: CDR1 SGHAT and CDR2 FQNNGV. V was clipped by 0 bases and J by 7 bases, with 7 bases between them.

This clone occurred a few times. CDR3 in DNA: TGTGCCAGCAGCTTAAGGGGGCTAAACACCGGGGAGCTGTTTTTT. Protein product: CASSLRGLNTGELFF. The rearrangement joins TRBV7-8 to TRBJ2-2, with TRBD1 matching over 7 bases. This CDR3 is built from 15 residues. J lost 2 bases, V lost 2 bases, and 2 bases had no gene match. Germline-derived CDR1 and CDR2 are SGHVS and FQNEAQ.

This clone was counted a few times. CDR3 in amino acids: CASSEVQGFGETQYF. DNA of the CDR3: TGTGCCAGCAGTGAAGTCCAGGGGTTCGGGGAGACCCAGTACTTC. The chain is built from TRBV6-1 and TRBJ2-5; the D gene is possibly TRBD1 (6 bases). This CDR3 comprises 15 residues. In germline, CDR1 is MNHNS, CDR2 SASEGT. V lost 1 base and J 5 bases, leaving 14 bases between the germline ends.

The chain has TRBV19 and TRBJ2-7; weak D call: TRBD1 (5 bases). The CDR3 consists of 15 residues. Per the germline V gene, CDR1 is LNHDA and CDR2 is SQIVND (reference sequence). Deletions cut 5 bases from V and 7 bases from J, with 21 bases between. The CDR3 sequence: CASSPRQTSLGEQYF. DNA for the CDR3: TGTGCCAGTAGTCCAAGACAGACCAGCTTGGGAGAGCAGTACTTC. Based on the CDR3 plus reference TRBV19 and TRBJ2-7, the full variable domain is DGGITQSPKYLFRKEGQNVTLSCEQNLNHDAMYWYRQDPGQGLRLIYYSQIVNDFQKGDIAEGYSVSREKKESFPLTVTSAQKNPTAFYLCASSPRQTSLGEQYFGPGTRLTVT.

This chain links TRBV7-2 with TRBJ2-7, with no clear D. This CDR3 is built from 12 residues. V lost 1 base and J lost 7, with 8 bases in between. Germline V lookup: CDR1 SGHTA, CDR2 FQGNSA. Here the CDR3 DNA reads TGTGCCAGCAGCTTAGAACGTCAGGAGCAGTACTTC. This codes for CASSLERQEQYF.